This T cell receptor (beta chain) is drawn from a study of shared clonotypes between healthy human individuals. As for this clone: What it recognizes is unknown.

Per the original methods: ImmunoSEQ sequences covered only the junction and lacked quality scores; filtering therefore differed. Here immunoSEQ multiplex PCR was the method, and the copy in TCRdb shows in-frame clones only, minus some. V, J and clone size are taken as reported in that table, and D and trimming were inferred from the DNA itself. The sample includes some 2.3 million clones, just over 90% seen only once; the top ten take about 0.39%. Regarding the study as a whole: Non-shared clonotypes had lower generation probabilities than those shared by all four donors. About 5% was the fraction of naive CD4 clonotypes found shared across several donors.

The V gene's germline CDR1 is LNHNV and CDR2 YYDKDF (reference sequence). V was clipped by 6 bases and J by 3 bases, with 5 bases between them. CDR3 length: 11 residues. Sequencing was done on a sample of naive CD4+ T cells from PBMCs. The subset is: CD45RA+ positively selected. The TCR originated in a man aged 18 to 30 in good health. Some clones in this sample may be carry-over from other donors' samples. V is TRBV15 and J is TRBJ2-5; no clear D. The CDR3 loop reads CATRAKETQYF. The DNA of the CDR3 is TGTGCCACCAGGGCCAAAGAGACCCAGTACTTC. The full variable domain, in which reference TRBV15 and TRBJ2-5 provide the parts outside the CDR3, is DAMVIQNPRYQVTQFGKPVTLSCSQTLNHNVMYWYQQKSSQAPKLLFHYYDKDFNNEADTPDNFQSRRPNTSFCFLDIRSPGLGDTAMYLCATRAKETQYFGPGTRLLVL.